The 26 T cell receptor beta chains below come from one sample, sequenced in a study of cytomegalovirus exposure and HLA in healthy donors. Generated by immunoSEQ multiplex PCR, the TCRdb table keeps only in-frame clones and is missing some. The sample has about 84,000 clones, roughly 93% seen once. The specimen was PBMCs. The receptors were gathered from a young man in good health and CMV-seronegative.

The sample holds one count of this clone. The chain employs TRBV11-2 and TRBJ1-2; tentatively, D is TRBD1 (5 bases). This CDR3 has 15 amino acids. The germline CDR1 and CDR2 sequences are SGHAT and FQNNGV. Trimming left V 5 bases short and J 7 bases short, with 20 bases between. CDR3 sequence reads: CASSRTVDRGGGYTF. The CDR3, as DNA: TGTGCCAGCAGCCGCACGGTGGATAGGGGAGGTGGCTACACCTTC.

The CDR3: CASSQGTGWPYNEQFF. CDR3 DNA: TGCGCCAGCAGCCAAGGGACAGGGTGGCCCTACAATGAGCAGTTCTTC. J is TRBJ2-1 and V is TRBV4-1, with TRBD1 identical over 8 bases. CDR3 length: 16 residues. CDR1 and CDR2 (germline): MGHRA, YSYEKL. After removal of 1 base from V and 2 bases from J, the junction contained 4 bases not matched to a gene.

The J gene is TRBJ2-6, the V gene TRBV6-6; D unresolved. Trimming pared 7 bases from V and 4 bases from J, leaving 5 bases between. CDR1 and CDR2 (germline): MNHNY, SVGAGI (reference sequence). This CDR3 has 12 residues. CDR3 sequence: CASMAGANVLTF. Written as DNA, the CDR3 is TGTGCCAGCATGGCCGGGGCCAACGTCCTGACTTTC.

This clone came up once. The CDR3 coding sequence is TGTGCCACAGATCCACAGGGGATGAATGGCTACACCTTC. Protein sequence: CATDPQGMNGYTF. The chain employs TRBV28 and TRBJ1-2; 7 bases are shared with TRBD1. Looked up from germline, CDR1 is MDHEN and CDR2 is SYDVKM. CDR3 size: 13 residues. Trimming removed 10 bases from V and 6 bases from J; junction bases left unmatched: 11.

The gene calls are TRBV5-6 and TRBJ2-2; TRBD2 agrees at 12 bases. This CDR3 spans 17 amino acids. Trimming cost V 5 bases and J 4 bases; bases outside gene matches: 9. CDR1 and CDR2 (germline): SGHDT, YYEEEE. The CDR3 loop reads CASSYPGLAGVTGELFF. CDR3 coding DNA: TGTGCCAGCAGTTATCCGGGACTAGCGGGTGTCACCGGGGAGCTGTTTTTT.

This clone was found a few times. J is TRBJ2-7 and V is TRBV5-1; 12 bases agree with TRBD1. Germline trimming cut 4 bases from V and 6 bases from J; bases unmatched to any gene: 5. This CDR3 is built from 14 residues. CDR1 is SGHRS, CDR2 YFSETQ, per germline. As DNA, the CDR3 is TGCGCCAGCAGCCGGGACAGGGGGCTTGGCGAGCAGTACTTC. This codes for CASSRDRGLGEQYF.

The CDR3 sequence: CASSEQTGEPQHF. CDR3 DNA: TGTGCCAGCAGTGAACAGACAGGCGAGCCCCAGCATTTT. The V and J genes are TRBV6-1 and TRBJ1-5; a possible D gene is TRBD1 (6 bases). V lost 2 bases and J lost 8, with 10 bases in between. The CDR3 is made up of 13 amino acids. Germline CDR1 is MNHNS and CDR2 is SASEGT.

This chain links TRBV25-1 with TRBJ1-2; TRBD1 might be the D (6 bases). The CDR3 has 13 residues. CDR1 MGHDK and CDR2 SYGVNS come from the germline V gene. Trimming removed 2 bases at V and 7 bases at J, with 11 bases between. The CDR3 region is CASSELGGGGYTF. Here the CDR3 DNA reads TGTGCCAGCAGTGAACTAGGGGGGGGTGGCTACACCTTC.

V and J are TRBV29-1 and TRBJ1-5, with no clear D. In germline, CDR1 is SQVTM, CDR2 ANQGSEA. Deletions cut 4 bases from V and 5 bases from J, with 6 bases between. This CDR3 is 11 amino acids long. CDR3 loop: CSVGVDQPQHF. DNA for the CDR3: TGCAGCGTTGGAGTAGATCAGCCCCAGCATTTT.

V gene TRBV6-6 combines with J gene TRBJ2-3; no clear D gene. The V end was cut by 6 bases, the J end by 6 bases, with 13 bases between. Germline V gives CDR1 MNHNY, CDR2 SVGAGI (reference sequence). The CDR3 contains 13 residues. The chain's CDR3 is CASSPPSVDTQYF. The CDR3, as DNA: TGTGCCAGCAGCCCACCATCAGTGGATACGCAGTATTTT.

The chain carries TRBV5-1 and TRBJ2-2; D perhaps matches TRBD1 (5 bases). V was shortened by 1 base and J by 3 bases, with 13 bases between the two germline ends. The germline CDR1 and CDR2 sequences are SGHRS and YFSETQ. The CDR3 has 16 residues. The CDR3 bases are TGCGCCAGCAGCTTGAGGCAGGGAAGGGACACCGGGGAGCTGTTTTTT. Protein: CASSLRQGRDTGELFF.

This clone was detected once. The gene calls are TRBV6-6 and TRBJ2-2; D may be TRBD2 (6 bases). The V end lost 2 bases, the J end lost 7 bases, and 11 bases lay between the germline ends. The CDR3 is made up of 14 amino acids. CDR1 MNHNY and CDR2 SVGAGI come from the germline V gene (reference sequence). DNA for the CDR3: TGTGCCAGCAGTTACGAAGGTAGCGGCGGGGAGCTGTTTTTT. Amino acids: CASSYEGSGGELFF.

This clone was counted a single time. The J gene is TRBJ2-7, the V gene TRBV6-5, with D hard to call. The CDR3 loop spans 12 amino acids. Germline CDR1 reads MNHEY; CDR2 reads SVGAGI. Trimming took 6 bases from V and 4 from J, leaving 10 bases between them. The chain's CDR3 is CASSQVIYEQYF. CDR3 nucleotide sequence: TGTGCCAGCAGCCAGGTTATATACGAGCAGTACTTC.

The chain is built from TRBV7-9 and TRBJ2-7; 11 nucleotides line up with TRBD1. Per the germline V gene, CDR1 is SEHNR and CDR2 is FQNEAQ (reference sequence). Trimming took 5 bases from V and 6 from J; bases not matched to a gene: 6. CDR3 length: 14 residues. CDR3 region: CASSGGTGGAEQYF. Written as DNA, the CDR3 is TGTGCCAGCAGCGGCGGGACAGGGGGGGCCGAGCAGTACTTC.

The V gene is TRBV2, the J gene TRBJ1-3; TRBD1 is a possible D gene (5 bases). This CDR3 has 17 amino acids. Germline assignment: CDR1 SNHLY and CDR2 FYNNEI. With 7 bases removed from V and 0 bases from J, the gap between germline ends came to 19 bases. CDR3 nucleotides: TGTGCCAGCACTGACAGATTTGGACTTAGCTCTGGAAACACCATATATTTT. The encoded protein is CASTDRFGLSSGNTIYF. The variable domain in full, completed from reference TRBV2 and TRBJ1-3, reads EPEVTQTPSHQVTQMGQEVILRCVPISNHLYFYWYRQILGQKVEFLVSFYNNEISEKSEIFDDQFSVERPDGSNFTLKIRSTKLEDSAMYFCASTDRFGLSSGNTIYFGEGSWLTVV.

DNA of the CDR3: TGTGCCAGCAGTTCATGGGGGGGGGATCAGCCCCAGCATTTT. Protein product: CASSSWGGDQPQHF. The chain couples TRBV28 to TRBJ1-5; D is perhaps TRBD1 (5 bases). CDR1 MDHEN and CDR2 SYDVKM come from the germline V gene. With 4 bases removed from V and 5 bases from J, the gap between germline ends came to 12 bases. This CDR3 has 14 amino acids.

V usage is TRBV30 and J usage is TRBJ2-5, with 10 nucleotides matching TRBD1. CDR1 GTSNPN and CDR2 SVGIG come from the germline V gene (reference sequence). The CDR3 contains 13 residues. The CDR3 region is CAFSGQGHGTQYF. The CDR3 bases are TGTGCTTTCTCGGGACAGGGGCACGGGACCCAGTACTTC.

The rearrangement links TRBV28 to TRBJ2-1, with 9 bases matching TRBD1. V gave up 3 bases and J gave up 8 bases; unmatched junction bases: 2. CDR3 size: 13 residues. Per germline, CDR1 MDHEN and CDR2 SYDVKM. CDR3 bases: TGTGCCAGCAGTTTTCGACAGGGGGATGAGCAGTTCTTC. This translates into CASSFRQGDEQFF.

This rearrangement joins TRBV9 to TRBJ2-3, with 12 positions matching TRBD1. CDR3 length: 16 amino acids. J gave up 4 bases and V 3 bases, and 6 bases lay outside the gene matches. Germline lookup yields CDR1 SGDLS and CDR2 YYNGEE. In nucleotides, the CDR3 is TGTGCCAGCAGCGCCCGGGACAGGGGGCCCGCAGATACGCAGTATTTT. Amino acids: CASSARDRGPADTQYF.

The J gene is TRBJ2-7, the V gene TRBV18; D gene unclear. CDR3 size: 14 residues. From germline, CDR1 is KGHSH and CDR2 LQKENI. Trimming pared 0 bases from V and 0 bases from J, leaving 6 bases between. This CDR3 is CASSPPNFSYEQYF. The CDR3 nucleotides read TGTGCCAGCTCACCACCTAACTTCTCCTACGAGCAGTACTTC.

J is TRBJ2-7 and V is TRBV10-3, with 9 positions matching TRBD1. The length of the CDR3 is 14 residues. The ends lost 6 bases at V and 3 bases at J; junction bases unmatched: 6. Germline V gives CDR1 ENHRY, CDR2 SYGVKD. CDR3 sequence reads: CAISKGQGDYEQYF. The CDR3 nucleotides read TGTGCCATCAGCAAGGGACAGGGTGACTACGAGCAGTACTTC.

This clone was counted between two and nine times. V usage is TRBV28 and J usage is TRBJ1-2; 8 bases map to TRBD1. This CDR3 comprises 14 residues. J lost 4 bases, V lost 3 bases, and 4 bases had no gene match. Looked up from germline, CDR1 is MDHEN and CDR2 is SYDVKM. This CDR3 is CASSFTTGGYGYTF. As DNA, the CDR3 is TGTGCCAGCAGTTTCACCACAGGGGGCTATGGCTACACCTTC.

The chain recombines TRBV6-4 with TRBJ2-3; 9 bases match TRBD1. Losses at the gene ends were 7 bases for V and 0 bases for J; bases not matched to a gene: 8. In germline, CDR1 is MRHNA, CDR2 SNTAGT. The CDR3 is 16 residues long. CDR3 DNA: TGTGCCAGCACCAAAAACAGGGGGCCTAGCACAGATACGCAGTATTTT. Amino acids: CASTKNRGPSTDTQYF.

The rearrangement joins TRBV28 to TRBJ2-7; D might be TRBD1 (5 bases). The CDR3 has 13 residues. With 3 bases removed from V and 3 bases from J, the gap between germline ends came to 9 bases. In germline, CDR1 is MDHEN, CDR2 SYDVKM. This chain's CDR3 is CASSFGQGYEQYF. The CDR3 bases are TGTGCCAGCAGTTTCGGGCAGGGCTACGAGCAGTACTTC.

The chain employs TRBV27 and TRBJ2-7; TRBD2 matches 8 bases. Unmatched junction bases numbered 6, after V lost 4 bases and J lost 4 bases. This CDR3 contains 14 residues. CDR1 MNHEY and CDR2 SMNVEV come from the germline V gene (reference sequence). For the CDR3, the DNA is TGTGCCAGCAGTTGGACCGGGGGGGGGTACGAGCAGTACTTC. This codes for CASSWTGGGYEQYF.

The chain carries TRBV11-2 and TRBJ2-5; TRBD1 aligns across 7 bases. Germline-derived CDR1 and CDR2 are SGHAT and FQNNGV. The CDR3 is made up of 14 amino acids. With 4 bases clipped from V and 0 bases from J, the junction kept 2 bases outside the gene matches. This CDR3 reads CASSSDRYQETQYF. The CDR3 DNA reads as TGTGCCAGCAGCTCGGACAGGTACCAAGAGACCCAGTACTTC.